The entry below describes one TCR beta chain. Its antigen target is currently unknown. No clone much larger than this one lies a single base away; base qualities are absent. Its CDR3 holds 15 amino acids, cysteine through phenylalanine. This entry keeps only the CDR3 DNA: 45 bases, framed from base 1. V was cut back by 4 bases and J by 5 bases, leaving a gap of 15 bases between them. CDR1 and CDR2, looked up from the germline V gene, are SGHRS and YFSETQ. This sample was included in a study of T cell responses to AZD1222 COVID-19 vaccine (dated by TCRdb to the early 2020s). General notes on the study: A total of about 230 trial participants underwent TCR sequencing, of whom 207 received two doses of AZD1222 and 26 received two doses of the MenACWY control vaccine. Enrollment into the trials was organized by age into subgroups of 18-55, 56-69 and 70-plus years, and those subgroups contained roughly 150, 30 and 60 TCR-sequenced participants, respectively. What the research found in general, with its limitations: Because no samples from the day 14 peak response were available, repertoires could be characterized only after the peak T cell response. CD4 TCRs associated with the vaccine covered the entire spike protein, and the dominant responses were in regions 160-218 and 743-854. Conclusions about previously exposed vaccinees are limited, since just a handful of AZD1222 recipients were seropositive for SARS-CoV-2 at baseline. A significant rise in spike-specific TCR breadth and depth was observed after two AZD1222 doses relative to day 0 and relative to MenACWY recipients. Nearly half of unique spike-specific TCRs reportedly recognized epitopes outside regions mutated in the B.1.351 and B.1.1.7 variants. Participants were mostly white British and included more females than males, and it was suggested by the authors that clonal diversity may have been underestimated. The 56-69-year group was small, and its depth increase did not reach significance, likely because of low power.

The CDR3 regions of human TCRbeta chains were analyzed by immunosequencing. The study's own analysis went as follows. Repertoire TCRs were checked for matches against a reference library of SARS-CoV-2-specific TCRs that had been generated using the MIRA antigen-specificity platform. Breadth was defined as the fraction of unique TCRs that were SARS-CoV-2-associated, and depth was defined as the fraction of total T cells that were SARS-CoV-2-associated. Using the MIRA data, each spike-specific TCR was assigned both to the spike region to which the TCR was reactive and to a CD4 or CD8 class. Log10-transformed breadth and depth values were compared by one-way ANOVA with Sidak's multiple comparisons tests. TCRdb provides this immuneACCESS table in a form limited to in-frame rearrangements. Some clones are lacking; in checked studies, under half of them reflect an unresolved V gene, and why the rest are absent is not known. Clonal size and the V and J genes are those of that table, whereas D and trimming came from the DNA. This sample holds 150,000 to 200,000 clones; 94% were observed only once. The ten biggest clones cover approximately 4.8% of the sample.

This specimen's time point label, interpreted: about 28 days (+/-7) after the second vaccine dose. Because spike-specific TCR depth and breadth did not differ between the two schedules, AZD1222 recipients who got a second dose at roughly 4 weeks were pooled with those who got a second dose at roughly 12 weeks. Vaccinee samples came from UK trials COV001 and COV002, including a single-blind randomized controlled phase 2/3 trial of AZD1222 (ChAdOx1 nCoV-19) in healthy adults. For TCRbeta chain sequencing, PBMC samples from trial participants were taken at day 0 and at day 28 after the second dose. Sequenced material: peripheral blood, taken 28 days after the second AZD1222 dose. This receptor chain uses TRBV5-1 and TRBJ1-4; confidence is insufficient to name the D gene. The sequence came from an adult who received the AZD1222 COVID-19 vaccine. The CDR3 protein is CASSGPDGLNEKLFF. In nucleotide form, the sequence is TGCGCCAGCAGCGGACCTGACGGACTAAATGAAAAACTGTTTTTT.